A selection of T cell receptor beta chains follows, all from one sample in a study of cytomegalovirus exposure and HLA in healthy donors. Measured with immunoSEQ multiplex PCR; TCRdb has only the in-frame clones, and not every one. In the table there are under 200,000 clones, around 68% of which are singletons. Sequencing input: PBMCs. The receptors derive from a man aged 50 or older in good health and CMV-seronegative. CDR3s include the opening cysteine and the closing phenylalanine or tryptophan. A D gene is named only where the DNA matches it firmly. Where a row states a size, it is once, few, many or the class of an expanded clone; other rows omit it.

V gene	clone size	J gene	D gene	CDR3 DNA	CDR3 protein
TRBV5-1	-	TRBJ2-3	TRBD2	TGCGCCAGCAGCGAAACACTAGCGGGCCCAGATACGCAGTATTTT	CASSETLAGPDTQYF
TRBV6-1	few	TRBJ2-1	TRBD2	TGTGCCAGCAGTGAAGCCAGCGGGGGGTTTGATGAGCAGTTCTTC	CASSEASGGFDEQFF
TRBV13	-	TRBJ2-1	TRBD1	TGTGCCAGCAGCCCGACAGGGCTTAATGAGCAGTTCTTC	CASSPTGLNEQFF
TRBV19	once	TRBJ2-5	-	TGTGCCAGTAGTATAGCGGAGACCCAGTACTTC	CASSIAETQYF
TRBV7-9	-	TRBJ2-7	-	TGTGCCAGCAGCGCGTCCTACGAGCAGTACTTC	CASSASYEQYF
TRBV29-1	-	TRBJ1-2	TRBD1	TGCAGCGTCCTCCAAAGGACAGGCTATGGCTACACCTTC	CSVLQRTGYGYTF
TRBV5-1	-	TRBJ2-7	TRBD1	TGCGCCAGCAGCTCGGCTACAGGGGTGGAGCAGTACTTC	CASSSATGVEQYF
TRBV6-1	-	TRBJ2-2	-	TGTGCCAGCAGTGGGGGTGGGGGCCATACCGGGGAGCTGTTTTTT	CASSGGGGHTGELFF
TRBV10-3	-	TRBJ1-6	TRBD1	TGTGCCATCAGTACAGGGGACTCCTATAATTCACCCCTCCACTTT	CAISTGDSYNSPLHF
TRBV7-8	-	TRBJ1-1	-	TGTGCCAGCAGCTTACAGGAGAACACTGAAGCTTTCTTT	CASSLQENTEAFF
TRBV5-6	-	TRBJ1-5	-	TGTGCCAGCAGCTTGGCGGGAGGACTGGCTGGCAATCAGCCCCAGCATTTT	CASSLAGGLAGNQPQHF
TRBV10-3	-	TRBJ2-7	TRBD2	TGTGCCATCAGTGATAGCGGGGGGCCTTCCTACGAGCAGTACTTC	CAISDSGGPSYEQYF
TRBV11-1	-	TRBJ2-5	TRBD2	TGTGCCAGCAGCCTAGCGGGGGCTCAAGAGACCCAGTACTTC	CASSLAGAQETQYF
TRBV25-1	-	TRBJ2-7	TRBD1	TGTGCCAGCAGTGAAGTGGGGGGACAGGGAATAGCGGGCGAGCAGTACTTC	CASSEVGGQGIAGEQYF
TRBV11-2	-	TRBJ1-1	-	TGTGCCAGCAGCCCCCTGGACCCCTCCGGGGGCACTGAAGCTTTCTTT	CASSPLDPSGGTEAFF
TRBV11-2	-	TRBJ1-1	-	TGTGCCAGCAGCTATACTATGCGCACTGAAGCTTTCTTT	CASSYTMRTEAFF
TRBV15	-	TRBJ1-2	TRBD1	TGTGCCACCAGCAGCCGGGACAGGGGCTATGGCTACACCTTC	CATSSRDRGYGYTF
TRBV18	few	TRBJ1-4	-	TGTGCCAGCTCACCGGGACAAAATGAAAAACTGTTTTTT	CASSPGQNEKLFF
TRBV5-6	-	TRBJ2-3	-	TGTGCCAGCAGCTTGGTACAGGCAGATACGCAGTATTTT	CASSLVQADTQYF
TRBV5-1	-	TRBJ2-2	TRBD2	TGCGCCAGCAGCTTGGGAAGCGGGGGGAGTACCGGGGAGCTGTTTTTT	CASSLGSGGSTGELFF
TRBV5-6	few	TRBJ1-5	-	TGTGCCAGCAGCTTACAGGGTCGTGGCAATCAGCCCCAGCATTTT	CASSLQGRGNQPQHF
TRBV5-1	-	TRBJ2-5	-	TGCGCCAGCAGCTCCAAGGGGGAGAGCCAAGAGACCCAGTACTTC	CASSSKGESQETQYF
TRBV7-2	-	TRBJ1-3	-	TGTGCCAGCAGCTTTTTGGCCGGACAGCTTACCACTGGAAACACCATATATTTT	CASSFLAGQLTTGNTIYF
TRBV6-4	few	TRBJ2-7	TRBD1	TGTGCCAGTCGACAGGGGGCGAGGAATTCCGGAACCTACGAGCAGTACTTC	CASRQGARNSGTYEQYF
TRBV7-3	once	TRBJ1-3	TRBD1	TGTGCCAGCAGCCCTCGCGGGACAGGGGGTTTTGGAAACACCATATATTTT	CASSPRGTGGFGNTIYF
TRBV7-2	-	TRBJ2-7	TRBD1	TGTGCCAGCAGCCTTACCCAGACAGGGTCGTACGAGCAGTACTTC	CASSLTQTGSYEQYF
TRBV5-1	few	TRBJ1-1	TRBD1	TGCGCCAGCAGGCCAAACTGGGGACAGGGGAACACTGAAGCTTTCTTT	CASRPNWGQGNTEAFF
TRBV4-1	-	TRBJ2-1	TRBD1	TGCGCCAGCAGCCAAGAAGGCACAGGGGGTTTTGAGCAGTTCTTC	CASSQEGTGGFEQFF
TRBV6-1	few	TRBJ1-3	-	TGTGCCAGCAGTGTCGGGGGGTCGCCGGGGAACACCATATATTTT	CASSVGGSPGNTIYF
TRBV7-2	-	TRBJ1-4	-	TGTGCCAGCAGCGCGGCAGCTACTAATGAAAAACTGTTTTTT	CASSAAATNEKLFF
TRBV27	-	TRBJ1-4	-	TGTGCCAGCAGTTTAGGGCCGATCCCAACTAATGAAAAACTGTTTTTT	CASSLGPIPTNEKLFF
TRBV5-4	-	TRBJ1-1	TRBD1	TGTGCCAGCAGCTCAGGGGGGCGTCAGGCTGAAGCTTTCTTT	CASSSGGRQAEAFF
TRBV19	-	TRBJ1-2	-	TGTGCCAGTAGTATCAGCGCCCCGAATCTTCCATCTAACTATGGCTACACCTTC	CASSISAPNLPSNYGYTF
TRBV7-9	once	TRBJ1-4	TRBD1	TGTGCCAGCTCAGGACAGGGGGCTACTAATGAAAAACTGTTTTTT	CASSGQGATNEKLFF
TRBV27	-	TRBJ1-1	-	TGTGCCAGCAGCTCCCCTATGAACACTGAAGCTTTCTTT	CASSSPMNTEAFF
TRBV28	-	TRBJ1-2	-	TGTGCCAGCAGTTTAAGGGGGGGCAGGGGCAGCTACGGTGGCTACACCTTC	CASSLRGGRGSYGGYTF
TRBV6-5	few	TRBJ1-2	-	TGTGCCAGCAGTTACTCAGGGGGTAACTATGGCTACACCTTC	CASSYSGGNYGYTF
TRBV6-5	-	TRBJ1-1	-	TGTGCCAGCAGAAGAGACAGCTCCATGAACACTGAAGCTTTCTTT	CASRRDSSMNTEAFF
TRBV27	few	TRBJ2-7	TRBD1	TGTGCCAGCAGCCAAAGGACAGGGCGATACGAGCAGTACTTC	CASSQRTGRYEQYF
TRBV2	few	TRBJ2-1	-	TGTGCCAGCAAACCCGAAACAGGGGGGGCTCTAAGGGAGCAGTTCTTC	CASKPETGGALREQFF
TRBV4-2	-	TRBJ1-5	-	TGTGCCAGCAGCCAAGATCGCCAGGCCAATCAGCCCCAGCATTTT	CASSQDRQANQPQHF
TRBV13	-	TRBJ2-5	TRBD2	TGTGCCAGCAGCTCAGAAGGGACTAGCGGGTATCGGGAGACCCAGTACTTC	CASSSEGTSGYRETQYF
TRBV10-3	-	TRBJ2-3	TRBD2	TGTGCCATCAGTGGGACTAGCGGGGCCCTTGGAGATACGCAGTATTTT	CAISGTSGALGDTQYF
TRBV18	-	TRBJ1-1	-	TGTGCCAGCTCACCCCAAGGCGGAGGGGTAATGAACACTGAAGCTTTCTTT	CASSPQGGGVMNTEAFF
TRBV2	-	TRBJ2-7	-	TGTGCCAGCAGGATGATGTGGGCCGAGCAGTACTTC	CASRMMWAEQYF
TRBV2	few	TRBJ1-2	-	TGTGCCAGCAGTGAAGAGGGGAAGGGGTCTGGCTACACCTTC	CASSEEGKGSGYTF
TRBV7-8	-	TRBJ1-2	-	TGTGCCAGCAGCACCGACACGGTCTATGGCTACACCTTC	CASSTDTVYGYTF
TRBV29-1	-	TRBJ1-5	TRBD1	TGCAGCGTTTCGGACAGGGTCGGCAATCAGCCCCAGCATTTT	CSVSDRVGNQPQHF
TRBV6-1	-	TRBJ2-4	TRBD1	TGTGCCAGCAGTGTCAACAGGGGGGTGGGCAAAAACATTCAGTACTTC	CASSVNRGVGKNIQYF
TRBV5-1	-	TRBJ2-2	TRBD2	TGCGCCAGCAGCTTACTAGCGGGGGAGAACACCGGGGAGCTGTTTTTT	CASSLLAGENTGELFF
TRBV27	-	TRBJ2-7	TRBD1	TGTGCCAGCAGCCTACGCCTCAGGGACAGGGATGTTAGCGAGCAGTACTTC	CASSLRLRDRDVSEQYF
TRBV11-2	-	TRBJ2-7	TRBD1	TGTGCCAGCAGCTTAGTGGGGGGACAGGGTTACGAGCAGTACTTC	CASSLVGGQGYEQYF
TRBV7-9	once	TRBJ1-1	TRBD1	TGTGCCAGCAGTCTCCAGGGACAGGTGAACACTGAAGCTTTCTTT	CASSLQGQVNTEAFF